A selection of T cell receptor beta chains follows, all from one sample in a study of cytomegalovirus exposure and HLA in healthy donors. Clones were read by immunoSEQ multiplex PCR, and TCRdb kept only the in-frame ones, dropping some. The sample holds about 240,000 clones, about 80% seen once. Material for sequencing was PBMCs. These receptors all come from a woman in her sixties in good health and CMV-seropositive. CDR3s include the opening cysteine and the closing phenylalanine or tryptophan. D genes are given only for firm matches. Size is omitted from some rows. Given values are once, few, many or a class for expanded clones.

clone_size	v_call	j_call	d_call	cdr3_nt	cdr3_aa
few	TRBV2	TRBJ2-1	TRBD1	TGTGCCAGCAGCACCGGGACAGCAGTATCTAATGAGCAGTTCTTC	CASSTGTAVSNEQFF
NA	TRBV6-1	TRBJ1-2	NA	TGTGCCAGCAGTGGACAAAAGACAGGATCTTACTATGGCTACACCTTC	CASSGQKTGSYYGYTF
few	TRBV6-1	TRBJ1-1	TRBD1	TGTGCTAGCAGTAGGGACAGGGCGGACACTGAAGCTTTCTTT	CASSRDRADTEAFF
NA	TRBV10-2	TRBJ1-2	NA	TGCGCCAGCTTGAAAGACAGCTATGGCTACACCTTC	CASLKDSYGYTF
NA	TRBV29-1	TRBJ1-2	NA	TGCAGCGTTGAGGTATACTTTAACTATGGCTACACCTTC	CSVEVYFNYGYTF
NA	TRBV28	TRBJ2-2	NA	TGTGCCAGCAGCCCTCACAGTATGACCGGGGAGCTGTTTTTT	CASSPHSMTGELFF
once	TRBV12-5	TRBJ1-4	TRBD1	TGTGCTAGTGCCCCGACAGGGTTGACTGAAAAACTGTTTTTT	CASAPTGLTEKLFF
NA	TRBV19	TRBJ1-5	NA	TGTGCCAGTACCGCGACCGGGGGGGTTCAGCCCCAGCATTTT	CASTATGGVQPQHF
NA	TRBV7-9	TRBJ2-3	NA	TGTGCCGTTCCGGGAAGCACAGATACGCAGTATTTT	CAVPGSTDTQYF
NA	TRBV29-1	TRBJ1-2	NA	TGCAGCGTTGTAGGCAGGGATGGCTACACCTTC	CSVVGRDGYTF
few	TRBV28	TRBJ1-2	TRBD1	TGTGCCAGCAGTGCGACAGGGATCAACTATGGCTACACCTTC	CASSATGINYGYTF
once	TRBV18	TRBJ1-4	NA	TGTGCCAGCTCACCAGGGCGTGATGAAAAACTGTTTTTT	CASSPGRDEKLFF
NA	TRBV18	TRBJ2-5	TRBD1	TGTGCCAGCTCACGGATCCGGGACAGGGTCAAGGGAGAGACCCAGTACTTC	CASSRIRDRVKGETQYF
NA	TRBV12-5	TRBJ2-7	NA	TGTGCTAGTGGTGGCCGGGACAACGGCTACGAGCAGTACTTC	CASGGRDNGYEQYF
NA	TRBV15	TRBJ1-5	NA	TGTGCCACCAGCAGAGATGCAGGGTTGGATCAGCCCCAGCATTTT	CATSRDAGLDQPQHF
NA	TRBV4-1	TRBJ1-3	NA	TGCGCCAGCAGCCAAGTCGGGCAGGGTGGAAACACCATATATTTT	CASSQVGQGGNTIYF
NA	TRBV5-1	TRBJ2-7	TRBD2	TGCGCCAGCAGCTTGGGGTCGGGAGGGCCTTACGAGCAGTACTTC	CASSLGSGGPYEQYF
NA	TRBV5-1	TRBJ2-7	NA	TGCGCCAGCAGCTTGTTCCCCTACGAGCAGTACTTC	CASSLFPYEQYF
NA	TRBV28	TRBJ1-1	TRBD1	TGTGCCAGCAGTTTATTTTGGACAGGGGGCACTGAAGCTTTCTTT	CASSLFWTGGTEAFF
few	TRBV5-6	TRBJ2-5	TRBD1	TGTGCCAGCACACTCCAGGGGGCAGGGGAGACCCAGTACTTC	CASTLQGAGETQYF
NA	TRBV6-5	TRBJ2-5	NA	TGTGCTAGTCAAAAGTGGGACAACCAAGAGACCCAGTACTTC	CASQKWDNQETQYF
NA	TRBV19	TRBJ2-5	TRBD2	TGTGCCAGTAGAGGGGCGGGGCTAGCGGAAGAGACCCAGTACTTC	CASRGAGLAEETQYF